The text below deals with one T cell receptor beta chain. What it recognizes is unknown. This CDR3 is built from 15 residues. Germline V gene data show CDR1 as SGHRS and CDR2 as YFSETQ. V trimming: 1 base; J trimming: 3 bases; junction bases outside the gene matches: 4. This record belongs to a study of tumor-infiltrating lymphocytes in localized non-small cell lung cancer. Study-wide background: Patients included smokers and never-smokers with various histologies, some sampled after neoadjuvant chemotherapy. Tumor tissue and non-adjacent uninvolved lung came from each patient.

The study's findings and limits: Each assay used a separate piece of the same tissue. Only some patients had TCR sequencing, depending on available tissue.

Produced via immunoSEQ multiplex PCR; TCRdb's table is partial and in-frame only. The sample lists under 7,000 clones, 76% occurring once. This receptor was identified in a human donor with non-small cell lung cancer. The V gene is TRBV5-1, the J gene TRBJ1-3; TRBD1 matches 7 bases. Sequenced input: uninvolved lung tissue not adjacent to the tumor. The CDR3 DNA reads as TGCGCCAGCAGCTTGAGGCCAGGGGGTGGAAACACCATATATTTT. Translation: CASSLRPGGGNTIYF.